Shown below are 31 T cell receptor beta chains from a single sample sequenced in a study of blood T cell repertoires in COVID-19. Clones were read by immunoSEQ multiplex PCR, and TCRdb kept only the in-frame ones, dropping some. The sample lists over 85,000 clones, approximately 84% occurring once. Sequencing used peripheral blood. The receptors stem from a man aged 40-49 years with active or convalescent COVID-19.

This clone was seen a single time. The chain joins TRBV7-3 to TRBJ2-1; 7 bases are shared with TRBD2. V trimming: 4 bases; J trimming: 5 bases; junction bases outside the gene matches: 11. CDR1 SGHTA and CDR2 FQGTGA come from the germline V gene. The CDR3 sequence is 16 residues long. CDR3 nucleotides: TGTGCCAGCAGCTGGGGACTGGGCGCGGGGGACAATGAGCAGTTCTTC. Protein sequence: CASSWGLGAGDNEQFF.

V is TRBV20-1 and J is TRBJ2-7; D call uncertain. Germline V CDR1 and CDR2: DFQATT, SNEGSKA (reference sequence). The CDR3 consists of 14 residues. The germline V and J ends were trimmed by 3 bases and 2 bases, with 14 bases remaining between them. CDR3 sequence: CSASLSGLAYEQYF. CDR3 coding DNA: TGCAGTGCTAGTCTCTCAGGCCTCGCCTACGAGCAGTACTTC.

The V gene is TRBV15, the J gene TRBJ2-7; possible D gene TRBD2, 5 bases. Germline-derived CDR1 and CDR2 are LNHNV and YYDKDF (reference sequence). CDR3 length: 15 residues. Trimming cost V 6 bases and J 1 base, with 16 bases left between them. CDR3 sequence reads: CATRYSSEGSYEQYF. CDR3 nucleotides: TGTGCCACCAGATATTCCTCTGAGGGTTCCTACGAGCAGTACTTC.

The gene calls are TRBV7-3 and TRBJ2-3; TRBD1 matches at 8 bases. Germline V gene lookup returns CDR1 SGHTA and CDR2 FQGTGA. V was pared by 8 bases and J by 1 base, with 2 bases of the junction left unmatched. CDR3 size: 13 residues. The CDR3, as DNA: TGTGCCAGCCCGGGACAGGGCACAGATACGCAGTATTTT. It codes for CASPGQGTDTQYF. The complete variable domain, with remaining parts taken from reference TRBV7-3 and TRBJ2-3, reads GAGVSQTPSNKVTEKGKYVELRCDPISGHTALYWYRQSLGQGPEFLIYFQGTGAADDSGLPNDRFFAVRPEGSVSTLKIQRTERGDSAVYLCASPGQGTDTQYFGPGTRLTVL.

This chain uses TRBV9 with TRBJ2-5; D call uncertain. The CDR3 covers 14 residues. Trimming pared 2 bases from V and 2 bases from J, leaving 10 bases between. The germline gives CDR1 SGDLS, CDR2 YYNGEE. This CDR3 reads CASSVKPTQETQYF. Here the CDR3 DNA reads TGTGCCAGCAGCGTCAAGCCGACACAAGAGACCCAGTACTTC.

The sample holds a few counts of this clone. This rearrangement joins TRBV19 to TRBJ1-1; D is ambiguous. The V end was cut by 5 bases, the J end by 4 bases, with 11 bases between. The germline V gene encodes CDR1 LNHDA and CDR2 SQIVND (reference sequence). The CDR3 has 13 residues. The CDR3 loop is CASSYAGRTEAFF. In DNA form, the CDR3 reads TGTGCCAGTAGTTACGCAGGCCGCACTGAAGCTTTCTTT.

V gene TRBV29-1 combines with J gene TRBJ2-5; the match to TRBD1 covers 10 bases. V shed 7 bases and J 9 bases; nucleotides not matched to a gene: 14. The germline CDR1 and CDR2 sequences are SQVTM and ANQGSEA. The CDR3 totals 14 residues. The CDR3 spells CSAPGQGPLGAQYF. CDR3 in DNA: TGCAGCGCACCGGGACAGGGGCCTCTTGGAGCCCAGTACTTC.

The gene calls are TRBV11-1 and TRBJ2-7; 8 bases match TRBD2. The germline V gene has CDR1 SGHAT and CDR2 FQDESV (reference sequence). Germline trimming cut 4 bases from V and 4 bases from J; bases unmatched to any gene: 12. This CDR3 has 16 residues. CDR3 DNA: TGTGCCAGCAGCTCCCGGGAGGGCAGGGGACTATACGAGCAGTACTTC. Translating it yields CASSSREGRGLYEQYF.

V and J are TRBV18 and TRBJ1-2, with 7 positions matching TRBD1. This CDR3 is 14 amino acids long. The V gene end was trimmed by 6 bases and the J gene end by 4 bases; junction bases not matched to a gene: 8. CDR1 is KGHSH and CDR2 is LQKENI in the germline V gene. CDR3 protein: CASSPGQNVYGYTF. The DNA of the CDR3 is TGTGCCAGCTCCCCGGGACAGAACGTCTATGGCTACACCTTC.

This chain uses TRBV7-2 with TRBJ2-3; TRBD2 aligns across 9 bases. The CDR3 sequence is 16 residues long. Per germline, CDR1 SGHTA and CDR2 FQGNSA. Unmatched junction bases numbered 10, after V lost 5 bases and J lost 4 bases. CDR3 residues: CASSTKSGGRADTQYF. The CDR3 region has the DNA TGTGCCAGCAGCACCAAGAGCGGGGGGAGAGCAGATACGCAGTATTTT.

V gene TRBV6-5 combines with J gene TRBJ1-3; D gene ambiguous. Germline values: CDR1 MNHEY, CDR2 SVGAGI. V shed 8 bases and J shed 0 bases, with 14 bases lying between them. The CDR3 totals 15 residues. CDR3 sequence: CASQQADNSGNTIYF. CDR3 DNA sequence: TGTGCCAGCCAGCAGGCTGACAACTCTGGAAACACCATATATTTT.

Written as DNA, the CDR3 is TGTGCCAGCAGTCCCGGGACAGGCAGCTATGGCTACACCTTC. This sequence encodes CASSPGTGSYGYTF. This rearrangement joins TRBV27 to TRBJ1-2; TRBD1 matches 8 bases. There are 14 residues in the CDR3. Germline CDR1 reads MNHEY; CDR2 reads SMNVEV (reference sequence). The junction had 6 bases not matched to a gene; V was cut back by 5 bases and J by 4 bases.

This clone was recorded only once. V and J are TRBV6-5 and TRBJ2-7; D is perhaps TRBD1 (6 bases). The CDR3 is made up of 14 amino acids. V lost 6 bases, J lost 3 bases, and 15 bases lay in between. CDR1 and CDR2 (germline): MNHEY, SVGAGI. CDR3 sequence reads: CASSLTGRDYEQYF. The CDR3 coding sequence is TGTGCCAGCAGCCTAACAGGGCGCGACTACGAGCAGTACTTC.

For the CDR3, the DNA is TGTGCCAGTAGTTCCAGGGTTGGGACTGAAGCTTTCTTT. Its protein is CASSSRVGTEAFF. The chain couples TRBV19 to TRBJ1-1, with D possibly being TRBD1 (5 bases). Germline V gives CDR1 LNHDA, CDR2 SQIVND (reference sequence). CDR3 size: 13 residues. Trimming stripped 5 bases from V and 5 bases from J, with 12 bases between. The whole variable domain, filled in from reference TRBV19 and TRBJ1-1, reads DGGITQSPKYLFRKEGQNVTLSCEQNLNHDAMYWYRQDPGQGLRLIYYSQIVNDFQKGDIAEGYSVSREKKESFPLTVTSAQKNPTAFYLCASSSRVGTEAFFGQGTRLTVV.

This clone was seen a few times. CDR3: CASSEGSNSPLHF. The CDR3 DNA sequence: TGTGCCAGCAGTGAGGGGAGTAATTCACCCCTCCACTTT. V and J are TRBV6-4 and TRBJ1-6; D unclear. The V gene's germline CDR1 is MRHNA and CDR2 SNTAGT. V shed 3 bases and J shed 6 bases, with 6 bases lying between them. This CDR3 is built from 13 residues.

This clone was seen only once. J is TRBJ1-2 and V is TRBV12-3 or TRBV12-4, with a weak D call TRBD1 (6 bases). The CDR3 has 13 residues. V dropped 7 bases and J dropped 0 bases, with 9 bases sitting between them. The CDR3 coding sequence is TGTGCCAGCATCAGGGGAGCTAACTATGGCTACACCTTC. It translates to CASIRGANYGYTF.

The chain couples TRBV30 to TRBJ2-7; tentative D call: TRBD1 (6 bases). In germline, CDR1 is GTSNPN, CDR2 SVGIG (reference sequence). The CDR3 loop spans 12 amino acids. The V end was cut by 6 bases, the J end by 5 bases, with 14 bases between. In DNA form, the CDR3 reads TGTGCCTGTACTAACTCAGGGGACGAGCAGTACTTC. Protein sequence: CACTNSGDEQYF.

This sequence joins TRBV9 and TRBJ2-2; 8 bases match TRBD2. Germline V CDR1 and CDR2: SGDLS, YYNGEE. The trim removed 4 bases at V and 5 bases at J, leaving 10 bases unmatched. The CDR3 sequence is 16 residues long. CDR3 sequence reads: CASSPSRTSPTGELFF. As DNA, the CDR3 is TGTGCCAGCAGCCCAAGTCGGACTAGCCCAACCGGGGAGCTGTTTTTT.

This clone was seen a handful of times. Other DNA variants within this sample encode the same CDR3. The chain uses TRBV28 and TRBJ2-7; 9 nucleotides line up with TRBD1. Germline-derived CDR1 and CDR2 are MDHEN and SYDVKM. CDR3 size: 14 residues. V dropped 6 bases and J dropped 1; count of bases not matched to a gene: 4. For the CDR3, the DNA is TGTGCCAGCAGAAGACAGGGGGTATCCTACGAGCAGTACTTC. It specifies CASRRQGVSYEQYF. Looking up the rest from reference TRBV28 and TRBJ2-7 gives the full variable domain: DVKVTQSSRYLVKRTGEKVFLECVQDMDHENMFWYRQDPGLGLRLIYFSYDVKMKEKGDIPEGYSVSREKKERFSLILESASTNQTSMYLCASRRQGVSYEQYFGPGTRLTVT.

The chain links TRBV7-9 to TRBJ2-4, with 7 positions matching TRBD2. From germline, CDR1 is SEHNR and CDR2 FQNEAQ (reference sequence). Unmatched junction bases numbered 13, after V lost 5 bases and J lost 0 bases. This CDR3 has 18 amino acids. CDR3 sequence reads: CASSPAASSGLAKNIQYF. The DNA for the CDR3 is TGTGCCAGCAGCCCTGCGGCGTCTAGCGGCCTAGCCAAAAACATTCAGTACTTC. The full variable domain, rest sourced from reference TRBV7-9 and TRBJ2-4, is DTGVSQNPRHKITKRGQNVTFRCDPISEHNRLYWYRQTLGQGPEFLTYFQNEAQLEKSRLLSDRFSAERPKGSFSTLEIQRTEQGDSAMYLCASSPAASSGLAKNIQYFGAGTRLSVL.

The chain is built from TRBV18 and TRBJ2-3, with 10 bases aligning to TRBD2. The CDR3 length is 16 residues. Germline CDR1 and CDR2: KGHSH and LQKENI. J was trimmed by 3 bases and V by 3 bases; bases with no gene match: 6. CDR3 bases: TGTGCCAGCTCACCGGCTTTAGCGGGGGGTACAGATACGCAGTATTTT. Its protein product is CASSPALAGGTDTQYF.

V usage is TRBV6-1 and J usage is TRBJ2-7; TRBD2 aligns across 11 bases. Germline-derived CDR1 and CDR2 are MNHNS and SASEGT. J was trimmed by 1 base and V by 0 bases; bases with no gene match: 2. The CDR3 length is 16 residues. In DNA, the CDR3 is TGTGCCAGCAGTGAAGCGCTAGCGGGGGGATCCTACGAGCAGTACTTC. Its translation: CASSEALAGGSYEQYF.

This chain uses TRBV5-1 with TRBJ1-1; D is possibly TRBD1 (5 bases). V was clipped by 4 bases and J by 0 bases, with 16 bases between them. The CDR3 runs 16 residues. From germline, CDR1 is SGHRS and CDR2 YFSETQ. CDR3 in DNA: TGCGCCAGCAGCAACCTGCGGGGGATAATGAACACTGAAGCTTTCTTT. This translates into CASSNLRGIMNTEAFF.

The chain employs TRBV7-2 and TRBJ2-5; D may be TRBD2 (5 bases). Deletions cut 8 bases from V and 4 bases from J, with 14 bases between. The CDR3 runs 13 residues. Per germline, CDR1 SGHTA and CDR2 FQGNSA. CDR3 loop: CASASGSAETQYF. CDR3 coding DNA: TGTGCCAGCGCGAGTGGTAGCGCAGAGACCCAGTACTTC.

V and J are TRBV24-1 and TRBJ1-1; tentative D call: TRBD1 (5 bases). V gave up 8 bases and J gave up 1 base, with 10 bases separating them. The CDR3 runs 13 residues. Looked up from germline, CDR1 is KGHDR and CDR2 is SFDVKD. In DNA, the CDR3 is TGTGCCACCAAGTCCAGGGCGAACACTGAAGCTTTCTTT. This translates into CATKSRANTEAFF.

The J gene is TRBJ1-3, the V gene TRBV4-3, with a tentative D call TRBD1 (5 bases). This CDR3 contains 17 residues. The V gene lost 0 bases and the J gene lost 0 bases, with 12 bases spanning the gap. Per germline, CDR1 LGHNA and CDR2 YSLEER. DNA of the CDR3: TGCGCCAGCAGCCAAGATCAGGGCAGGTCCTCTGGAAACACCATATATTTT. Translation: CASSQDQGRSSGNTIYF.

The CDR3 DNA reads TGTGCCAGCAGTTTGACAGGGCTGAACTATGGCTACACCTTC. Encoded protein: CASSLTGLNYGYTF. V and J are TRBV6-5 and TRBJ1-2; 7 bases match TRBD1. The CDR3 runs to 14 residues. The germline CDR1 and CDR2 sequences are MNHEY and SVGAGI. Trimming at V came to 4 bases and at J to 2 bases, leaving 4 bases not matched to a gene.

The chain combines TRBV29-1 with TRBJ1-2, with 7 bases fitting TRBD1. With V trimmed by 5 bases and J by 7 bases, 10 bases remained unmatched. This CDR3 has 13 amino acids. The germline gives CDR1 SQVTM, CDR2 ANQGSEA. CDR3 loop: CSVSFTGVRGYTF. For the CDR3, the DNA is TGCAGCGTTTCATTTACAGGGGTTCGTGGCTACACCTTC.

The rearrangement uses TRBV11-2 and TRBJ1-6, with D possibly TRBD1 on 6 matching bases. The CDR3 contains 15 residues. Germline CDR1 is SGHAT and CDR2 is FQNNGV. The ends were cut back, 0 bases at V and 8 bases at J, with 11 bases in the middle. In nucleotides, the CDR3 is TGTGCCAGCAGCTTAGAGTCAGGGGTTGATTCACCCCTCCACTTT. Amino acid sequence: CASSLESGVDSPLHF.

The chain combines TRBV6-5 with TRBJ1-1; weak D call: TRBD1 (5 bases). This CDR3 contains 14 residues. The V gene's germline CDR1 is MNHEY and CDR2 SVGAGI. V lost 7 bases and J lost 5, with 17 bases in between. The CDR3 bases are TGTGCCAGCACCAATACTCAGGGAGGAACTGAAGCTTTCTTT. Its protein product is CASTNTQGGTEAFF.

This chain joins TRBV5-4 and TRBJ1-2; TRBD1 agrees at 9 bases. CDR1 and CDR2 (germline): SGHNT, YYREEE (reference sequence). This CDR3 region has 14 residues. Trimming cost V 5 bases and J 8 bases; bases outside gene matches: 10. The CDR3 DNA reads as TGTGCCAGCAGGGGGGGACAGGGAAAAGGAGGCTACACCTTC. Amino acids: CASRGGQGKGGYTF.